This TCR beta chain was found in a study of cytomegalovirus exposure and HLA in healthy donors. Regarding the study as a whole: Roughly even sequencing depth across donors was the assumption behind the presence/absence analyses. Most TCR sequences showed up rarely, but some public TCRs showed up in many donors.

CDR1 is SQVTM, CDR2 ANQGSEA, per germline. The V end lost 4 bases, the J end lost 8 bases, and 11 bases lay between the germline ends. The length of the CDR3 is 11 residues. Each donor's status was that of a healthy bone marrow donor. As concerns this clone: Antigen: not known.

PCR primers comprised 60 Vbeta and 13 Jbeta primers. Profiling relied on immunoSEQ multiplex PCR, and the TCRdb table lists in-frame clones only, not all of them. The sample yields around 210,000 clones, around four fifths seen once. The TCR was taken from a boy younger than 18 in good health and CMV-seronegative. The chain couples TRBV29-1 to TRBJ1-1; tentative D call: TRBD1 (5 bases). The sequenced material came from PBMCs. The CDR3 DNA follows: TGCAGCGTTGGGACAACACGAGAAGCTTTCTTT. This translates into CSVGTTREAFF.